These 16 T cell receptor beta chains were all obtained from the same sample, sequenced in a study of T-cell reconstitution after alpha-beta-depleted transplantation in children. As it was prepared, the TCRbeta library received unique molecular identifiers. TCRdb re-called the PCR reads with MiXCR, one entry per CDR3 protein. The data hold approximately 98,000 distinct CDR3 sequences, with approximately 6% observed a single time. The sample in question was PBMCs, mostly from graft donor cells, obtained 360 days after TCRalphabeta/CD19-depleted stem cell transplant. The receptors come from a male patient between 2 and 15 years old who had a stem cell transplant for acute lymphoblastic leukemia, so the T cells may come from the graft donor.

The table lists this clonotype with many counts. V and J are TRBV12-3 or TRBV12-4 and TRBJ2-3, with TRBD2 identical over 7 bases. The J segment lost 5 bases and the V segment lost 9 bases, leaving 17 bases of the junction unmatched. CDR3 length: 16 residues. CDR3: CASQRGGAGEEDTQYF. In DNA form, the CDR3 reads TGTGCCAGTCAGAGAGGCGGGGCGGGAGAGGAAGATACGCAGTATTTT.

V gene TRBV19 combines with J gene TRBJ2-4; a weak D match, TRBD1 (5 bases). The CDR3 is 18 amino acids. V shed 3 bases and J shed 8 bases, with 26 bases lying between them. Germline V gene data show CDR1 as LNHDA and CDR2 as SQIVND (reference sequence). CDR3 region: CASSIWAGMANKMDIQYF. CDR3 in DNA: TGTGCCAGTAGTATTTGGGCAGGGATGGCGAATAAAATGGACATTCAGTACTTC.

This clonotype was observed many times. V and J are TRBV5-1 and TRBJ2-3, with D perhaps matching TRBD1 (5 bases). Trimming shortened V by 3 bases and J by 4 bases, and 18 bases separated the two germline ends. The CDR3 extends over 16 amino acids. CDR1 is SGHRS, CDR2 YFSETQ, per germline. The CDR3 region has the DNA TGCGCCAGCAGCTCCGACAGTCCGGCGGTCCCAGATACGCAGTATTTT. This gives the protein CASSSDSPAVPDTQYF.

V gene TRBV9 combines with J gene TRBJ2-3; 7 bases align to TRBD1. Germline V gene data show CDR1 as SGDLS and CDR2 as YYNGEE. The CDR3 covers 16 residues. Trimming took 3 bases from V and 0 from J; bases not matched to a gene: 7. The CDR3 DNA is TGTGCCAGCAGCGCCGGGACAGAATCTAGCACAGATACGCAGTATTTT. As protein: CASSAGTESSTDTQYF.

At least ten counts were recorded for this clonotype. J is TRBJ2-1 and V is TRBV4-1; no firm D call. The germline V and J ends were trimmed by 2 bases and 4 bases, with 6 bases remaining between them. From germline, CDR1 is MGHRA and CDR2 YSYEKL. The CDR3 loop spans 13 amino acids. CDR3 protein: CASSQIPYNEQFF. CDR3 bases: TGCGCCAGCAGCCAAATACCATACAATGAGCAGTTCTTC.

This sequence joins TRBV2 and TRBJ1-2; possibly TRBD1 for D (6 bases). Germline assignment: CDR1 SNHLY and CDR2 FYNNEI. The CDR3 runs to 14 residues. V shed 1 base and J shed 5 bases, with 11 bases lying between them. This CDR3 reads CASSEGGQPYGYTF. The CDR3 DNA reads TGTGCCAGCAGTGAAGGAGGACAGCCATATGGCTACACCTTC.

About this clonotype itself: A much more abundant neighbour one base away suggests this may be a read error. V is TRBV12-3 or TRBV12-4 and J is TRBJ2-7; D might be TRBD2 (5 bases). The CDR3 totals 14 residues. DNA for the CDR3: TGTACCAGCAGTGGCTTCGCTAGCTTTGGCGAGCAGTACTTC. Amino acid sequence: CTSSGFASFGEQYF.

The chain is built from TRBV19 and TRBJ2-7, with a tentative D call TRBD1 (6 bases). The CDR3 runs to 14 residues. Trimming removed 3 bases at V and 3 bases at J, with 12 bases between. In germline, CDR1 is LNHDA, CDR2 SQIVND (reference sequence). CDR3 sequence: CASSIRQDGYEQYF. CDR3 coding DNA: TGTGCCAGTAGTATCCGACAGGATGGCTACGAGCAGTACTTC.

This clonotype appeared a few times. The V call is TRBV7-6, the J call TRBJ2-3, with a weak D call TRBD1 (5 bases). Trimming took off 4 bases at V and 1 base at J, with 9 bases between the two ends. CDR3 length: 14 amino acids. The germline CDR1 and CDR2 sequences are SGHVS and FNYEAQ. The CDR3 loop is CASSSVGRTDTQYF. CDR3 coding DNA: TGTGCCAGCAGCTCGGTGGGGCGCACAGATACGCAGTATTTT.

At least ten counts were recorded for this clonotype. The chain recombines TRBV29-1 with TRBJ1-2, with unresolved D. CDR3 length: 14 residues. V was clipped by 5 bases and J by 0 bases, with 13 bases between them. Germline CDR1 and CDR2: SQVTM and ANQGSEA. Here the CDR3 reads CSVLTDIPNYGYTF. CDR3 DNA: TGCAGCGTTCTTACCGACATCCCTAACTATGGCTACACCTTC.

This clonotype has more than one count but fewer than ten. The chain joins TRBV11-2 to TRBJ2-7; 8 nucleotides match TRBD1. J gave up 7 bases and V 5 bases, and 7 bases lay outside the gene matches. The CDR3 length is 13 residues. Germline values: CDR1 SGHAT, CDR2 FQNNGV. The CDR3 nucleotides read TGTGCCAGCAGCGAAGGACAGGGCTGGGAGCAGTACTTC. It translates to CASSEGQGWEQYF.

This clonotype was counted many times. DNA for the CDR3: TGCGCCAGCAGCCAAGTCCGGGCCCGTGGGGATGAGCAGTTCTTC. Protein: CASSQVRARGDEQFF. The chain joins TRBV4-3 to TRBJ2-1; no definite D call. The V gene's germline CDR1 is LGHNA and CDR2 YSLEER. The V gene lost 1 base and the J gene lost 8 bases, with 15 bases spanning the gap. The CDR3 runs to 15 residues.

This clonotype was recorded a few times. The rearrangement links TRBV28 to TRBJ2-5; 8 bases align to TRBD1. CDR3 length equals 15 residues. The germline gives CDR1 MDHEN, CDR2 SYDVKM. Germline trimming cut 6 bases from V and 3 bases from J; bases unmatched to any gene: 9. CDR3 DNA: TGTGCCAGCAGGAATACTCAGGGGGCCAAAGAGACCCAGTACTTC. Protein: CASRNTQGAKETQYF.

This clonotype has ten or more counts. The rearrangement links TRBV28 to TRBJ2-4; TRBD1 might be the D (5 bases). The CDR3 is 14 residues long. Germline CDR1 is MDHEN and CDR2 is SYDVKM. The V end lost 4 bases, the J end lost 6 bases, and 13 bases lay between the germline ends. The CDR3 bases are TGTGCCAGCAGTTCGCCGATGGGGCTAAACATTCAGTACTTC. Encoded protein: CASSSPMGLNIQYF.

The gene calls are TRBV5-6 and TRBJ2-2; the match to TRBD1 covers 10 bases. Germline loops: CDR1 SGHDT, CDR2 YYEEEE. V lost 1 base to trimming and J lost 8 bases; unmatched junction nucleotides: 8. This CDR3 is 16 amino acids long. The CDR3 DNA is TGTGCCAGCAGCTTGATCCCGGGACAGGGGTTAGGGGAGCTGTTTTTT. Translated: CASSLIPGQGLGELFF.

This clonotype occurred many times. This rearrangement joins TRBV27 to TRBJ2-7, with TRBD1 matching over 9 bases. The CDR3 consists of 13 residues. The ends lost 4 bases at V and 2 bases at J; junction bases unmatched: 0. From germline, CDR1 is MNHEY and CDR2 SMNVEV (reference sequence). As DNA, the CDR3 is TGTGCCAGCAGTTGGACAGGGGCCTACGAGCAGTACTTC. Protein product: CASSWTGAYEQYF.